The 9 T cell receptor beta chains below all came from one sample that was sequenced in a study of tissue T cells after allogeneic stem cell transplantation. Repertoires were generated with immunoSEQ multiplex PCR, while TCRdb's copy carries only in-frame clones and drops some. The data contain roughly 50,000 clones, roughly 73% of them singletons. The sample was sorted cells pooled from one or two spleens. Receptors were obtained from a pool of C57BL/6 mice in good health.

In its sample, this clone was seen a few times. Gene labels here are mouse ones. The read terminates 1 residue ahead of where the CDR3 ends, so the germline J gene completes it. The chain employs TRBV12-1 and TRBJ1-5, with 8 bases matching TRBD1. The germline gives CDR1 SGHSN, CDR2 HYEKVE. The CDR3 is made up of 13 amino acids. J lost 8 bases, V lost 2 bases, and 4 bases had no gene match. This CDR3 is CASSRQGREAPLF. CDR3 bases read: TGTGCCAGCTCTCGACAGGGGAGAGAGGCTCCGCTT.

In the case of this clone: The genes are named according to mouse. The CDR3 extends 1 residue past the end of the read, so its final part is completed from the germline J gene. This rearrangement joins TRBV15 to TRBJ2-7, with TRBD1 matching over 7 bases. The germline gives CDR1 SGHND, CDR2 FRSKSL. V lost 4 bases to trimming and J lost 3 bases; unmatched junction nucleotides: 0. The CDR3 runs to 12 residues. CDR3 DNA, as far as it was read: TGTGCCAGCAGTTACAGGGGCTATGAACAGTAC. Amino acids: CASSYRGYEQY. The whole CDR3 protein is CASSYRGYEQYF.

This clone was seen only a few times. Mouse gene names apply. The CDR3 end lies 1 residue beyond the end of the read and is filled in from the germline J gene. The rearrangement uses TRBV20 and TRBJ2-1; D remains ambiguous. The CDR3 totals 12 residues. Germline V gives CDR1 GFQATS, CDR2 STVNSAI. V lost 3 bases and J 1 base, leaving 4 bases between the germline ends. CDR3 sequence reads: CGASWNYAEQFF. The covered CDR3 bases are TGTGGTGCTAGCTGGAACTATGCTGAGCAGTTC.

Comment on this clone: The germline and genes are mouse ones. The observed sequence ends 1 residue before the CDR3 terminus, with the missing tail filled in from the germline J gene. The V call is TRBV20, the J call TRBJ1-6; 7 bases map to TRBD1. TRBJ1-6 belongs to the ORF category, with a function that is uncertain. Germline CDR1 and CDR2: GFQATS and STVNSAI. The CDR3 consists of 13 residues. The junction had 4 bases not matched to a gene; V was cut back by 4 bases and J by 7 bases. The CDR3 spells CGAKTGKNSPLYF. Partial CDR3 DNA: TGTGGTGCTAAGACAGGGAAGAATTCGCCCCTCTAC.

As for this clone: The gene names here belong to mouse. Read sequence stops 1 residue before the CDR3 end, and the germline J gene provides the missing end. The gene calls are TRBV12-2 and TRBJ1-3; D is perhaps TRBD1 (6 bases). Trimming pared 1 base from V and 0 bases from J, leaving 9 bases between. CDR3 length equals 15 residues. Germline V gene data show CDR1 as SGHLS and CDR2 as HYDKME. CDR3 in amino acids: CASSLGTSSGNTLYF. The sequenced CDR3 bases are TGTGCCAGCTCTCTGGGGACAAGTTCTGGAAATACGCTCTAT.

This clone was seen just once. Mouse gene names apply. Read coverage stops 1 residue before the CDR3 terminus; the germline J gene supplies the remainder. The chain carries TRBV13-1 and TRBJ2-5; tentatively, D is TRBD1 or TRBD2 (5 bases each). V gave up 6 bases and J gave up 5 bases, with 13 bases separating them. The CDR3 runs 13 residues. Germline V gene sequence: CDR1 NSHNY, CDR2 SYGAGN. The CDR3 spells CASTGTGGDTQYF. The CDR3 bases that were read are TGTGCCAGCACAGGGACCGGTGGAGACACCCAGTAC.

Worth noting for this clone: Any gene name here is a mouse gene name. The read comes to an end 1 residue before the CDR3 does, leaving the germline J gene to fill in the end. The rearrangement links TRBV29 to TRBJ1-1, with 9 positions matching TRBD1. V was clipped by 3 bases and J by 0 bases; unmatched bases: 5. CDR1 and CDR2 from the germline V gene are MSHET and SYDVDS. This CDR3 is built from 16 residues. The covered CDR3 bases are TGTGCTAGCAGTTTTGGGACAGGGAGCGCAAACACAGAAGTCTTC. Translation: CASSFGTGSANTEVF. The full-length CDR3 reads as CASSFGTGSANTEVFF. Full variable domain (outside the CDR3, taken from reference TRBV29 and TRBJ1-1): DMKVTQMPRYLIKRMGENVLLECGQDMSHETMYWYRQDPGLGLQLIYISYDVDSNSEGDIPKGYRVSRKKREHFSLILDSAKTNQTSVYFCASSFGTGSANTEVFFGKGTRLTVV.

Details on this clone: Gene and germline names: mouse. The read terminates 1 residue ahead of where the CDR3 ends, so the germline J gene completes it. This sequence joins TRBV12-1 and TRBJ1-4, with TRBD1 as a possible D gene (6 bases). The CDR3 consists of 14 residues. Germline assignment: CDR1 SGHSN and CDR2 HYEKVE. V lost 7 bases and J 3 bases, leaving 14 bases between the germline ends. The covered CDR3 bases are TGTGCCAGTGGAGCCGGGACAACCAACGAAAGATTATTT. Translated: CASGAGTTNERLF. The complete CDR3 protein is CASGAGTTNERLFF.

Regarding this clone: Gene names and germline refer to mouse. The read ends 1 residue early relative to the CDR3; the germline J gene fills the gap. V gene TRBV24 combines with J gene TRBJ1-2, with a tentative D call TRBD1 (6 bases). This CDR3 comprises 14 residues. With 2 bases removed from V and 4 bases from J, the gap between germline ends came to 11 bases. Germline V lookup: CDR1 KGHTA, CDR2 FRNEEI. Here the CDR3 reads CASSLETGTSDYTF. Partial CDR3 DNA: TGTGCCAGCAGTCTGGAAACAGGGACCTCCGACTACACC.